The 19 T cell receptor beta chains given below trace back to one sample, sequenced in a study of blood T cell repertoires in COVID-19. Clones were read by immunoSEQ multiplex PCR, and TCRdb kept only the in-frame ones, dropping some. Of about 87,000 clones listed, around 90% are singletons. Sequencing was performed on peripheral blood. These receptors originate from a man in his forties with acute or convalescent COVID-19.

The chain recombines TRBV24-1 with TRBJ2-2; 7 nucleotides agree with TRBD1. From germline, CDR1 is KGHDR and CDR2 SFDVKD. CDR3 length equals 13 residues. V lost 10 bases to trimming and J lost 5 bases; unmatched junction nucleotides: 6. The CDR3 loop reads CATNKQGTGELFF. The DNA of the CDR3 is TGTGCCACGAACAAACAGGGGACCGGGGAGCTGTTTTTT.

This rearrangement joins TRBV21-1 to TRBJ2-7; whether TRBD2, the table's D call, matches the DNA was not checked. TRBV21-1 is noted as a pseudogene. The CDR3 sequence is 17 residues long. CDR3 amino acids: CASSKEVSGGVPYEQYF. CDR3 bases: TGTGCCAGCAGCAAAGAAGTTTCGGGGGGGGTACCCTACGAGCAGTACTTC.

V gene TRBV2 combines with J gene TRBJ2-7; 10 bases line up with TRBD2. The V and J ends lost 3 bases and 5 bases, in that order; junction bases with no gene match: 4. The CDR3 length is 14 residues. CDR1 and CDR2 from the germline V gene are SNHLY and FYNNEI. Here the CDR3 DNA reads TGTGCCAGCAGTGACCCAGGACTAGCGGACGAGCAGTACTTC. Amino acid sequence: CASSDPGLADEQYF.

The DNA for the CDR3 is TGTGCCAGTAGTATAGTCGGGGGGACCGGTGGCTACACCTTC. Amino acids: CASSIVGGTGGYTF. The V call is TRBV19, the J call TRBJ1-2, with D possibly being TRBD1 (5 bases). Deletions cut 1 base from V and 7 bases from J, with 13 bases between. CDR3 size: 14 residues. Germline CDR1 and CDR2: LNHDA and SQIVND (reference sequence).

CDR3 bases: TGTGCCAGCAGTCCCCAGGGGAGGGTCACTGAAGCTTTCTTT. Encoded protein: CASSPQGRVTEAFF. V and J are TRBV27 and TRBJ1-1, with D tentatively TRBD1 (6 bases). V was pared by 5 bases and J by 4 bases, with 14 bases between. The length of the CDR3 is 14 residues. CDR1 and CDR2 from the germline V gene are MNHEY and SMNVEV (reference sequence).

The chain recombines TRBV6-1 with TRBJ1-2; D might be TRBD1 (6 bases). CDR3 length: 14 residues. CDR1 MNHNS and CDR2 SASEGT come from the germline V gene. V lost 1 base, J lost 8 bases, and 14 bases lay in between. CDR3 sequence: CASSEGGQTSGYTF. As DNA, the CDR3 is TGTGCCAGCAGTGAAGGGGGACAAACTTCGGGCTACACCTTC.

The chain links TRBV11-2 to TRBJ1-2, with 8 positions matching TRBD1. Germline CDR1 SGHAT, CDR2 FQNNGV. This CDR3 has 14 residues. The trim removed 5 bases at V and 6 bases at J, leaving 8 bases unmatched. CDR3: CASSGGTGVDGYTF. The CDR3 DNA is TGTGCCAGCAGCGGAGGGACAGGCGTTGATGGCTACACCTTC. Using reference TRBV11-2 and TRBJ1-2 for the parts outside the CDR3, the full variable domain is EAGVAQSPRYKIIEKRQSVAFWCNPISGHATLYWYQQILGQGPKLLIQFQNNGVVDDSQLPKDRFSAERLKGVDSTLKIQPAKLEDSAVYLCASSGGTGVDGYTFGSGTRLTVV.

The chain joins TRBV4-2 to TRBJ1-2; TRBD1 is a possible D gene (5 bases). This CDR3 has 12 residues. With 4 bases removed from V and 7 bases from J, the gap between germline ends came to 10 bases. Germline CDR1 and CDR2: LGHNA and YNFKEQ. CDR3: CASSLDGGGYTF. CDR3 in DNA: TGTGCCAGCAGCCTAGACGGGGGTGGCTACACCTTC.

V gene TRBV7-9 combines with J gene TRBJ1-1, with no clear D. CDR3 length: 15 amino acids. Germline V lookup: CDR1 SEHNR, CDR2 FQNEAQ (reference sequence). V lost 1 base and J 4 bases, leaving 13 bases between the germline ends. The CDR3 loop is CASSLEAQRITEAFF. As DNA, the CDR3 is TGTGCCAGCAGCTTAGAAGCACAGCGGATCACTGAAGCTTTCTTT.

The table lists this clone with a count of one. The rearrangement uses TRBV30 and TRBJ1-1, with D hard to call. CDR3 length equals 13 residues. Germline CDR1 is GTSNPN and CDR2 is SVGIG (reference sequence). V lost 2 bases to trimming and J lost 3 bases, with 10 bases between them. The CDR3 spells CAWSITADTEAFF. CDR3 bases: TGTGCCTGGAGTATAACAGCGGACACTGAAGCTTTCTTT.

This clone is a singleton in its sample. The chain has TRBV5-6 and TRBJ2-5, with D perhaps matching TRBD2 (6 bases). This CDR3 spans 15 amino acids. V lost 4 bases to trimming and J lost 3 bases, with 16 bases between them. Germline V gives CDR1 SGHDT, CDR2 YYEEEE. The DNA for the CDR3 is TGTGCCAGCAGCCAATTGGCGGGGCGAAAAGAGACCCAGTACTTC. It specifies CASSQLAGRKETQYF.

The gene calls are TRBV5-3 and TRBJ1-2, with 8 bases matching TRBD1. TRBV5-3 is marked as an open reading frame, function uncertain. The CDR3 runs 14 residues. V dropped 3 bases and J dropped 3; count of bases not matched to a gene: 4. The CDR3 DNA sequence: TGTGCCAGAAGCTCGAAGGGACAGGACTATGGCTACACCTTC. It translates to CARSSKGQDYGYTF.

The chain carries TRBV10-3 and TRBJ2-5, with 9 bases matching TRBD2. Germline V gives CDR1 ENHRY, CDR2 SYGVKD. The V and J ends lost 4 bases and 7 bases, in that order; junction bases with no gene match: 13. The CDR3 covers 16 residues. CDR3 residues: CAISAVAGAPEGTQYF. CDR3 in DNA: TGTGCCATCAGTGCGGTAGCGGGGGCGCCTGAAGGGACCCAGTACTTC.

The genes are TRBV5-4 and TRBJ1-3; no reliable D call. CDR1 is SGHNT, CDR2 YYREEE, per germline (reference sequence). V dropped 4 bases and J dropped 4 bases, with 15 bases sitting between them. The CDR3 is 15 amino acids. The CDR3 region has the DNA TGTGCCAGCAGCGAGGATATGAGGATCGGAAACACCATATATTTT. This sequence encodes CASSEDMRIGNTIYF.

The CDR3 DNA follows: TGTGCCAGCAGTGATACAGTGGGACAGGCAAATTCACCCCTCCACTTT. Translated, it gives CASSDTVGQANSPLHF. This chain links TRBV2 with TRBJ1-6, with TRBD1 matching 8 bases. This CDR3 has 16 amino acids. From germline, CDR1 is SNHLY and CDR2 FYNNEI. The trim removed 3 bases at V and 7 bases at J, leaving 8 bases unmatched.

The V gene is TRBV19, the J gene TRBJ1-2; 9 bases are shared with TRBD1. This CDR3 has 18 residues. V lost 4 bases to trimming and J lost 5 bases; unmatched junction nucleotides: 17. Looked up from germline, CDR1 is LNHDA and CDR2 is SQIVND (reference sequence). This CDR3 reads CASSKGGNRGRVSYGYTF. CDR3 coding DNA: TGTGCCAGTAGTAAAGGGGGGAACAGGGGGCGAGTTTCTTATGGCTACACCTTC.

V is TRBV27 and J is TRBJ1-4; 9 nucleotides line up with TRBD1. J lost 7 bases, V lost 9 bases, and 6 bases had no gene match. Germline CDR1 MNHEY, CDR2 SMNVEV (reference sequence). This CDR3 contains 13 residues. The chain's CDR3 is CASRDRGGEKLFF. Here the CDR3 DNA reads TGTGCCAGTCGAGACAGGGGGGGTGAAAAACTGTTTTTT.

The genes are TRBV7-8 and TRBJ1-4; the D is unclear. The germline V gene encodes CDR1 SGHVS and CDR2 FQNEAQ. Between the trimmed V and J ends, which lost 5 bases and 4 bases, there was a span of 17 bases. The CDR3 runs 16 residues. CDR3 amino acids: CASSDLGQKINEKLFF. CDR3 DNA sequence: TGTGCCAGCAGCGACCTTGGGCAGAAGATTAATGAAAAACTGTTTTTT.

The chain links TRBV6-2 or TRBV6-3 to TRBJ2-2; a possible D gene is TRBD1 (5 bases). The CDR3 sequence is 16 residues long. The germline CDR1 and CDR2 sequences are MNHEY and SVGEGT. With 6 bases removed from V and 5 bases from J, the gap between germline ends came to 19 bases. CDR3 residues: CASSPPIGVRTGELFF. CDR3 nucleotides: TGTGCCAGCAGCCCTCCGATAGGGGTCAGGACCGGGGAGCTGTTTTTT.